This note documents a single TCR beta chain sequence. Its antigen is currently unknown. Investigators performed immunoSEQ version v3.0 at survey level. Assay: immunoSEQ multiplex PCR; the TCRdb copy retains only in-frame clones and omits some. The sample has tens of thousands of clones; about 79% are singletons. The data derive from a study of long-term antiretroviral therapy in people with HIV. Study-wide findings and caveats: Sampling of blood ran from the mid-2000s to the late 2010s, and older ART regimens were possibly in use.

HIV-positive participants were all treated in the United States. The CDR3 contains 14 residues. CDR1 LNHDA and CDR2 SQIVND come from the germline V gene (reference sequence). The V end was cut by 8 bases, the J end by 0 bases, with 11 bases between. The sequencing used unsorted PBMCs, collected 3 years after starting antiretroviral therapy. The rearrangement joins TRBV19 to TRBJ2-4; no firm D call. The sequence came from a middle-aged man with HIV. The CDR3: CASSLGLAKNIQYF. Written as DNA, the CDR3 is TGTGCCAGTTCCCTTGGGTTAGCCAAAAACATTCAGTACTTC.